This T cell receptor (beta chain) was retrieved from a study of blood T cell repertoires in COVID-19. Study-level information: Samples of COVID-19 (acute and convalescent) were obtained from the United States, Italy and Spain. Sources were T cells, B-cell-depleted T cells, or PBMCs; the material itself was cDNA or gDNA.

As processed by the authors: It was from reference gene primer amplification that nucleated cell counts were estimated. Using immunoSEQ multiplex PCR, the repertoire was profiled, and TCRdb retains in-frame clones only, with some absent. The V and J calls and clone size come from that table; D and trimming were worked out from the DNA. The profile shows approximately 46,000 clones, approximately 86% of them singletons. With V trimmed by 6 bases and J by 5 bases, 6 bases remained unmatched. Per the germline V gene, CDR1 is SGHRS and CDR2 is YFSETQ. The CDR3 length is 13 residues. The sequencing sample was made of peripheral blood. This chain connects TRBV5-1 to TRBJ2-3; 7 bases map to TRBD2. The TCR comes from a human donor in a cohort sampled during active COVID-19. In nucleotides, the CDR3 is TGCGCCAGCACTGCGGGAGTGGGAGATACGCAGTATTTT. Its translation is CASTAGVGDTQYF.